This TCR beta chain stems from a study of Graves' ophthalmopathy and Graves' hyperthyroidism. Ophthalmopathy donors' eye disease showed moderate-to-severe activity, CAS of at least 3, NOSPECS of at least 4 and duration under 3 months. From RNA, the CDR3 regions of TCR beta chains were amplified and sequenced. Second-round multiplex PCR came after a first-round RT-PCR that employed HTBI primers. TCRdb independently ran MiXCR on the multiplex PCR reads; one entry per CDR3 protein. The sample carries almost 750,000 distinct CDR3 sequences, roughly 40% recorded once. This clonotype was seen ten or more times. Its specificity is not known. The V gene's germline CDR1 is MNHNY and CDR2 SVGAGI (reference sequence). V lost 5 bases to trimming and J lost 6 bases; unmatched junction nucleotides: 7. The CDR3 sequence is 14 residues long. Points from the study as a whole: As the model predicted ophthalmopathy progression, it achieved a sensitivity of 55% to 71% and a specificity of about 78%. The authors also found most expanded thyroid clonotypes above 0.001 frequency in blood.

The sample taken for sequencing was peripheral blood. The V gene is TRBV6-6, the J gene TRBJ1-2; 9 bases line up with TRBD1. The clonotype was recovered from an adult man with Graves' ophthalmopathy. CDR3 DNA: TGTGCCAGCAGTGGTGGGACAGGGCCCGATGGCTACACCTTC. Translation gives CASSGGTGPDGYTF.